This entry concerns a single T cell receptor (beta chain). No antigen is known for it. Base qualities were left out, and no much larger clone turns up one base away. TCRbeta CDR3 regions were amplified from genomic DNA by means of the immunoSEQ Assay, a bias-controlled multiplex PCR. The study's processing was this. Nucleated cell counts per sample were estimated from amplification of reference gene primers within the assay. To quantify the absolute abundance of each unique TCRbeta CDR3 rearrangement, sequence reads were collapsed and filtered. For each sample, productive Simpson clonality was calculated by taking the square root of Simpson's diversity index across productive rearrangements. The table was pulled from immuneACCESS by TCRdb, which kept in-frame rearrangements only. Such tables lose some clones; where checked, under half of the loss comes from unresolved V genes, and the rest has no known cause. V and J calls and clone size are as listed in that table; D and trimming were resolved from the DNA. The sample data list more than 150,000 clones, and around 87% of these were observed just once. The ten largest clones capture under 15% of the sample.

At one collaborating source in Seattle, patients were enrolled during active infection and were followed longitudinally through the course of disease. The collaborating institutions used their own protocols to collect whole blood in K2EDTA tubes. For TCRbeta analysis, collaborator samples were shipped as frozen whole blood, as isolated PBMCs, or as DNA extracted from either sample type. This sample is drawn from a study of blood T cell repertoires in COVID-19 (dated by TCRdb to the early 2020s). Describing the broader study: Collaborator samples came from the United States, Italy and Spain and covered acute and convalescent phases of COVID-19. The material from the prospective study consisted of cDNA or gDNA derived from T cells, B-cell-depleted T cells, or PBMCs. Subjects who had been exposed to COVID-19, were actively infected with it, or had recovered from it provided the deeply sampled blood TCRbeta repertoires that made up the dataset. The repertoires were made available in a free public database intended to serve as a resource for research on the immune response to SARS-CoV-2. Samples came from the ongoing ImmuneRACE study (first 160 participants) plus 1,254 subjects from 6 global collaborators. Sample metadata almost always included a de-identified subject ID, COVID-19 status, age in years and sex. Where available, HLA class I and class II types were obtained from metadata supplied by the sample provider rather than from assay-based typing. Beyond this particular receptor, the publication reports: Clinical and demographic metadata were provided uncurated, with the amount varying by source and participant.

Relative to germline, V is missing 3 bases and J is missing 6 bases, with 19 bases of the junction outside any gene match. In the germline V gene, CDR1 corresponds to SGDLS and CDR2 to YYNGEE. The CDR3 starts with the cysteine, ends with the phenylalanine, and has 19 residues. The DNA shown is the 57-base CDR3, in frame from base 1. Recombination joined TRBV9 with TRBJ1-1; TRBD1 fits 11 bases in the junction. The specimen sequenced was peripheral blood. The clonotype was recovered from a woman in her sixties or seventies with COVID-19, enrolled during active disease. The nucleotide sequence reads TGTGCCAGCAGCGCTTGGAACCCGGGACAGGGGGTAAAGAAGTCTGAAGCTTTCTTT. Protein translation: CASSAWNPGQGVKKSEAFF.